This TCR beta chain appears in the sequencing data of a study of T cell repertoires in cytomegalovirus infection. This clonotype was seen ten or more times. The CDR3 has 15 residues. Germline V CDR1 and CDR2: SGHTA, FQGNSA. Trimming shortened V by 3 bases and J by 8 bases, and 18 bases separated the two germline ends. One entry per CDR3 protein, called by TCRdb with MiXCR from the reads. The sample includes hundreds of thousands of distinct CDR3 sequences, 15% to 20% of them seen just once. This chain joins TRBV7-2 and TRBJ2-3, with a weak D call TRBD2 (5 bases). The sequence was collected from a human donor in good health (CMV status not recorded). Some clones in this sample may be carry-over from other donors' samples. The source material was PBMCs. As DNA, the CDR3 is TGTGCCAGCAGCTTCAGCACTAGATCCCTCCTTACGCAGTATTTT. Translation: CASSFSTRSLLTQYF. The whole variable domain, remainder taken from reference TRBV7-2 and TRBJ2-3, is GAGVSQSPSNKVTEKGKDVELRCDPISGHTALYWYRQSLGQGLEFLIYFQGNSAPDKSGLPSDRFSAERTGGSVSTLTIQRTQQEDSAVYLCASSFSTRSLLTQYFGPGTRLTVL.